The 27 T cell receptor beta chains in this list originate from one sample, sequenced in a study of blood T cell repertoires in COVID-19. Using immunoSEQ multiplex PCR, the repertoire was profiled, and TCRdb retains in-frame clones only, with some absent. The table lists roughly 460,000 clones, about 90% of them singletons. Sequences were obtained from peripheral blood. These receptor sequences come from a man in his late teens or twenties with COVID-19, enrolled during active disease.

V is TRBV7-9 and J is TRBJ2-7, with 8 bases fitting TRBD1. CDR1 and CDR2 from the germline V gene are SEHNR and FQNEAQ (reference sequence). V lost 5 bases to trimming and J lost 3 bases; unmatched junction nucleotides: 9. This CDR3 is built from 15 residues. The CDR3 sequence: CASSRTGTGSYEQYF. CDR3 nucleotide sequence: TGTGCCAGCAGCCGCACCGGGACAGGAAGCTACGAGCAGTACTTC. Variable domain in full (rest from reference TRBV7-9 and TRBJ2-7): DTGVSQNPRHKITKRGQNVTFRCDPISEHNRLYWYRQTLGQGPEFLTYFQNEAQLEKSRLLSDRFSAERPKGSFSTLEIQRTEQGDSAMYLCASSRTGTGSYEQYFGPGTRLTVT.

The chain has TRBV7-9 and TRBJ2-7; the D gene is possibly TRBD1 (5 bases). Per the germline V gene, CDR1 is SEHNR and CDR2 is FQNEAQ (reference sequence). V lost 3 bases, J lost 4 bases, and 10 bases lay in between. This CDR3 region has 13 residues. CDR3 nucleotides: TGTGCCAGCAGCTTTACCCAGGGTTACGAGCAGTACTTC. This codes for CASSFTQGYEQYF.

DNA for the CDR3: TGCAGCGTTGAGCGACTAGCAGTTCAGTACTTC. It encodes CSVERLAVQYF. The gene calls are TRBV29-1 and TRBJ2-4; 7 positions match TRBD2. Germline CDR1 and CDR2: SQVTM and ANQGSEA. CDR3 length equals 11 residues. V lost 3 bases to trimming and J lost 11 bases; unmatched junction nucleotides: 4.

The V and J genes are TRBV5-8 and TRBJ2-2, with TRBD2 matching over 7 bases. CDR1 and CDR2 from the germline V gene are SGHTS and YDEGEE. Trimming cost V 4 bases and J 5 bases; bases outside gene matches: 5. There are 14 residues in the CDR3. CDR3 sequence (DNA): TGTGCCAGCAGCCCCGGACTAGGAACCGGGGAGCTGTTTTTT. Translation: CASSPGLGTGELFF.

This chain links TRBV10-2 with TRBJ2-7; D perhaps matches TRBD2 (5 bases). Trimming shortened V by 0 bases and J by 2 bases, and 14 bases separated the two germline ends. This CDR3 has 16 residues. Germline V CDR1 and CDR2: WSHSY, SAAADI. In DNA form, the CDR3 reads TGCGCCAGCAGTGAGTCGAGGCTAGCAAGGGCCTACGAGCAGTACTTC. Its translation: CASSESRLARAYEQYF.

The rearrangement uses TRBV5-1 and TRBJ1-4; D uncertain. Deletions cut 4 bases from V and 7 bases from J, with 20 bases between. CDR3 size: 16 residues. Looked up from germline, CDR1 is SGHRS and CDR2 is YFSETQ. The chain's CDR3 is CASSLGWGDVGEKLFF. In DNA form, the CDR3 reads TGCGCCAGCAGCCTCGGGTGGGGAGATGTGGGTGAAAAACTGTTTTTT.

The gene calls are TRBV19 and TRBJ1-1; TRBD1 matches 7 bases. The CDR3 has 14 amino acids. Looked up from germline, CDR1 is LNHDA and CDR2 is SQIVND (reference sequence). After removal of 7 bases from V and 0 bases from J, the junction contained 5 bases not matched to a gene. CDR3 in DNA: TGTGCCAGTACCCCGACAGGGATGAACACTGAAGCTTTCTTT. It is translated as CASTPTGMNTEAFF.

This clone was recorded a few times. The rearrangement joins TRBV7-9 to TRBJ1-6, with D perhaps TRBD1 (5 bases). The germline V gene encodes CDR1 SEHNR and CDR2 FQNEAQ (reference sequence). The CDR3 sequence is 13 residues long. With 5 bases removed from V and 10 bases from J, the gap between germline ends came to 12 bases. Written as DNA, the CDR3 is TGTGCCAGCAGCCTCCAGGGTGGGTCACCCCTCCACTTT. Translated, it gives CASSLQGGSPLHF.

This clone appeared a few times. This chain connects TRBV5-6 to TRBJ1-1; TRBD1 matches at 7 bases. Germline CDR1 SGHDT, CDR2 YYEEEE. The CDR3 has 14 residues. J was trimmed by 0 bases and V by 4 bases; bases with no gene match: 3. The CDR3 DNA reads TGTGCCAGCAGCAAGGGACAGTTGAACACTGAAGCTTTCTTT. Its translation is CASSKGQLNTEAFF.

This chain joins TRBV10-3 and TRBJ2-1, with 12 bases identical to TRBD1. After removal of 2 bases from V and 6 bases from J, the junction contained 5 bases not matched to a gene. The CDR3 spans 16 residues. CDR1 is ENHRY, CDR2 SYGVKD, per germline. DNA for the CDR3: TGTGCCATCAGTGAGAGGGGACAGGGGGCGGGCAATGAGCAGTTCTTC. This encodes CAISERGQGAGNEQFF.

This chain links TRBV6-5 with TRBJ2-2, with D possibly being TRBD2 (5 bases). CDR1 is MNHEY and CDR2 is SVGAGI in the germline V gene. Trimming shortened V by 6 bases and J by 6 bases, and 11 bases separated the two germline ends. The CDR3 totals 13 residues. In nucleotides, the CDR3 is TGTGCCAGCAGCCCACGGGGATCCGGGGAGCTGTTTTTT. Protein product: CASSPRGSGELFF.

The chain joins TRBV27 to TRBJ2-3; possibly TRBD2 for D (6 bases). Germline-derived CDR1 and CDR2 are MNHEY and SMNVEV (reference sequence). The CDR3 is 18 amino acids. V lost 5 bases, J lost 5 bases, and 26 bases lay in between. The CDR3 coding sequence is TGTGCCAGCAGTCCCCGCTTGGGATTTCGCGGGGAGGTAGATACGCAGTATTTT. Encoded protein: CASSPRLGFRGEVDTQYF.

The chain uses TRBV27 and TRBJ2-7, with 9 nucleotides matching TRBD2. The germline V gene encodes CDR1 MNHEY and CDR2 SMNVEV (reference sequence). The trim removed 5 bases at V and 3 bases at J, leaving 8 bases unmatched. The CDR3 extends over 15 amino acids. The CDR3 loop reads CASSQNSGSYYEQYF. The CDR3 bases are TGTGCCAGCAGTCAAAATAGCGGGAGTTACTACGAGCAGTACTTC.

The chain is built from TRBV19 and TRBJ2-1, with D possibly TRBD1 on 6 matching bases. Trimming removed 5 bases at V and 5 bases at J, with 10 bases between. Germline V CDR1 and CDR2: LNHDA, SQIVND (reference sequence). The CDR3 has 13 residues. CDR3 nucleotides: TGTGCCAGTAGTCTCAGGACAGACAATGAGCAGTTCTTC. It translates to CASSLRTDNEQFF.

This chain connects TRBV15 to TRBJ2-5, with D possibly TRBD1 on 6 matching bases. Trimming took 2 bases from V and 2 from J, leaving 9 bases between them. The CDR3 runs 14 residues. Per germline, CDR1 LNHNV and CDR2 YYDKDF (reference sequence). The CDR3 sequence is CATSRPTGQETQYF. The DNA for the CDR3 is TGTGCCACCAGCAGACCGACAGGTCAAGAGACCCAGTACTTC.

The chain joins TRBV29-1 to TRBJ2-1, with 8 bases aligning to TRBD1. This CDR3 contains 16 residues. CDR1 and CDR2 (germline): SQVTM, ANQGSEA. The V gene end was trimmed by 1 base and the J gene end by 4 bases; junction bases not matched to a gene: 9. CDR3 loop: CSVEGTPGQVYNEQFF. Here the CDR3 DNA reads TGCAGCGTTGAAGGAACCCCGGGACAGGTGTACAATGAGCAGTTCTTC.

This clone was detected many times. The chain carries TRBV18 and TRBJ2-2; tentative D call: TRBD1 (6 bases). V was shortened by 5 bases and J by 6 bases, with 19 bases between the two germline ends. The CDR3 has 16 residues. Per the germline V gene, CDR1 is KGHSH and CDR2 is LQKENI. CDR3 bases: TGTGCCAGCTCATCTGGTCAGGGGATTGGAGCCGGGGAGCTGTTTTTT. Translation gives CASSSGQGIGAGELFF.

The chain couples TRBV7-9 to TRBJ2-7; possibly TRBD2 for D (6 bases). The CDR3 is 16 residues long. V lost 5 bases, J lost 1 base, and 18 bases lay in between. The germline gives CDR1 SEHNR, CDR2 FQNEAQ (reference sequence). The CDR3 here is CASSPPAGRRSYEQYF. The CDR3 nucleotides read TGTGCCAGCAGCCCCCCCGCGGGGCGCCGGTCCTACGAGCAGTACTTC. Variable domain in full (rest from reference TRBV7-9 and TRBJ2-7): DTGVSQNPRHKITKRGQNVTFRCDPISEHNRLYWYRQTLGQGPEFLTYFQNEAQLEKSRLLSDRFSAERPKGSFSTLEIQRTEQGDSAMYLCASSPPAGRRSYEQYFGPGTRLTVT.

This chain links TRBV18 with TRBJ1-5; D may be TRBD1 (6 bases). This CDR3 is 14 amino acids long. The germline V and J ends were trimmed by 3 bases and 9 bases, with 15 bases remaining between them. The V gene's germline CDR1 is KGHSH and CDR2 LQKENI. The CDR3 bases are TGTGCCAGCTCACCTATCCCAGGGGTTGCGCCCCAGCATTTT. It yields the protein CASSPIPGVAPQHF.

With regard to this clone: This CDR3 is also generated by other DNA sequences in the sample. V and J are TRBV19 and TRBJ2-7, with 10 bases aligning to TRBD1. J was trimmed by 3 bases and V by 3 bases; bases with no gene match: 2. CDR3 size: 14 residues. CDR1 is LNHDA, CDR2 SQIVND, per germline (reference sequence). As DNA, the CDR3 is TGTGCCAGTAGTATCGGGACAGGGGACTACGAGCAGTACTTC. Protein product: CASSIGTGDYEQYF.

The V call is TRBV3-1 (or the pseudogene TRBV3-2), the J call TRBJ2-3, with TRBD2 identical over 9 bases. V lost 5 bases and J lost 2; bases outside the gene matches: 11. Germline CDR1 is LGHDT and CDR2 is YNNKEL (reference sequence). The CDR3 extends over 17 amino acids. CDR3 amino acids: CASSWTRAGGYTDTQYF. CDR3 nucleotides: TGTGCCAGCAGCTGGACTCGAGCGGGGGGATACACAGATACGCAGTATTTT.

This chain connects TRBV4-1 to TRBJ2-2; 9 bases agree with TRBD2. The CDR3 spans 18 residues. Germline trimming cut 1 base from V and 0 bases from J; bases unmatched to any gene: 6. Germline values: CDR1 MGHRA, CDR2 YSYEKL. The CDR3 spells CASSQVFSGGANTGELFF. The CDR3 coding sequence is TGCGCCAGCAGCCAAGTGTTTAGCGGGGGAGCGAACACCGGGGAGCTGTTTTTT.

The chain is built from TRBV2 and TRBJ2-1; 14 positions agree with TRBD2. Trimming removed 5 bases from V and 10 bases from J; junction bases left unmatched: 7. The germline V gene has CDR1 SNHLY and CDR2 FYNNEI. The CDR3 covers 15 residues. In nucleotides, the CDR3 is TGTGCCAGCAGTACCGGACTAGCGGGGGGAGTGGAGCAGTTCTTC. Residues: CASSTGLAGGVEQFF.

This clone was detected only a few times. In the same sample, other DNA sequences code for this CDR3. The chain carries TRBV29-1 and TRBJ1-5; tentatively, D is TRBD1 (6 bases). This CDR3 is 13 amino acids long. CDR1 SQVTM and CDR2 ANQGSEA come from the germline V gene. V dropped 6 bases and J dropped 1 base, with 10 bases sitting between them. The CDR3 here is CSVRTGSNQPQHF. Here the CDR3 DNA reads TGCAGCGTGAGAACAGGGAGCAATCAGCCCCAGCATTTT. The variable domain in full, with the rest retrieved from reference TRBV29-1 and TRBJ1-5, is SAVISQKPSRDICQRGTSLTIQCQVDSQVTMMFWYRQQPGQSLTLIATANQGSEATYESGFVIDKFPISRPNLTFSTLTVSNMSPEDSSIYLCSVRTGSNQPQHFGDGTRLSIL.

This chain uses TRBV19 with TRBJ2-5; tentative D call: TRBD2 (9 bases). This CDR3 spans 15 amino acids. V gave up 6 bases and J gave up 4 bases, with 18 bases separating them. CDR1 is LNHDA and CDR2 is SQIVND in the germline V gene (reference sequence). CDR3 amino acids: CASRPGGGRGETQYF. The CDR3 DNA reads TGTGCCAGTAGGCCAGGGGGCGGGAGGGGAGAGACCCAGTACTTC.

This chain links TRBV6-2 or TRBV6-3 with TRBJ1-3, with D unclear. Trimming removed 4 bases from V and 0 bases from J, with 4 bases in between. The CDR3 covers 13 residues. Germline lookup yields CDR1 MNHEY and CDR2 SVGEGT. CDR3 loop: CASSSRSGNTIYF. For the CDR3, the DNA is TGTGCCAGCAGTTCCCGCTCTGGAAACACCATATATTTT.

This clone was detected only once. The CDR3 sequence is CASSLRTTGPRYGYTF. In nucleotides, the CDR3 is TGTGCCAGCAGCCTTAGAACTACAGGGCCTCGCTATGGCTACACCTTC. The chain carries TRBV3-1 (or the pseudogene TRBV3-2) and TRBJ1-2; D is possibly TRBD1 (6 bases). Trimming removed 4 bases from V and 4 bases from J, with 19 bases in between. Germline lookup yields CDR1 LGHDT and CDR2 YNNKEL (reference sequence). The CDR3 runs 16 residues.